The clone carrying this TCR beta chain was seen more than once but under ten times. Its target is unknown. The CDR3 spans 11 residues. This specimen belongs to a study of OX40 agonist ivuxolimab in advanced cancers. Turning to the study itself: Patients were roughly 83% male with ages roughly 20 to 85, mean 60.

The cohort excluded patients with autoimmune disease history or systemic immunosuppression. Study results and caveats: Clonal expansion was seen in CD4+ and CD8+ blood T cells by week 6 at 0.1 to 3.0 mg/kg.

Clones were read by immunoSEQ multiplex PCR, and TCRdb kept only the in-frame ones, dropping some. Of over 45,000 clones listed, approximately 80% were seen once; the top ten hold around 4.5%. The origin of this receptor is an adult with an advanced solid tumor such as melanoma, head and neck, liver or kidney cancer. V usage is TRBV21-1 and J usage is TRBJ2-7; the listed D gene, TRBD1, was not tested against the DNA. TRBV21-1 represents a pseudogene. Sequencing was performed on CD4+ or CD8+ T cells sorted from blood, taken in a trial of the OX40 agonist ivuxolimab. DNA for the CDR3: TGTGCCAGCAGCGTCCGGGACAGGGGTTTTGTC. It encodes CASSVRDRGFV.